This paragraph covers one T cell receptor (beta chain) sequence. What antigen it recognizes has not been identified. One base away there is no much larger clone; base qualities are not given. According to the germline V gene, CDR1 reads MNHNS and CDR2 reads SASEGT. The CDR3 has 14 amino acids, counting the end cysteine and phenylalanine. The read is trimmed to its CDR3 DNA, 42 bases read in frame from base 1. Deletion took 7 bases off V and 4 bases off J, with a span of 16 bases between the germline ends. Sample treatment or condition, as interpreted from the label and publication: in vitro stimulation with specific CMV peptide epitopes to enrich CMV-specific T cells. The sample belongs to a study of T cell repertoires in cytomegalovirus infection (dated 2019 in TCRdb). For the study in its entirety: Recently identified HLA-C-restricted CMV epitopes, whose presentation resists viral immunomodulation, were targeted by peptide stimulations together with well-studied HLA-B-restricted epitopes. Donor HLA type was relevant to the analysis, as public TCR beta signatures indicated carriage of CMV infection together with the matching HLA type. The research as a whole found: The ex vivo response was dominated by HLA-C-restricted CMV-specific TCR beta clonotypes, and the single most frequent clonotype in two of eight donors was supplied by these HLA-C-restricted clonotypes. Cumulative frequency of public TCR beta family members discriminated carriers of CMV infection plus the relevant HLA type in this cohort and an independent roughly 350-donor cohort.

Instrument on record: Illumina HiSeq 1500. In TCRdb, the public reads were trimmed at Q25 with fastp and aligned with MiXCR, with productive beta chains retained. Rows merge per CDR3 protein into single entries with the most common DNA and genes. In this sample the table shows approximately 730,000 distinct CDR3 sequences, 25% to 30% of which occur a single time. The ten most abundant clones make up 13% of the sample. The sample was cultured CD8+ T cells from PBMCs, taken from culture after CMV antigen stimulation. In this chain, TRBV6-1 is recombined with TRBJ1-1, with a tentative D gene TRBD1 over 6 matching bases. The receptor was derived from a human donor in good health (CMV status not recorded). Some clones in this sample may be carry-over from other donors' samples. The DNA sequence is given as TGTGCCAGCAAACAAGGCAGGGGAGGCACTGAAGCTTTCTTT. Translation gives CASKQGRGGTEAFF.